A single sample is the source of the 27 T cell receptor beta chains below, sequenced in a study of OX40 agonist ivuxolimab in advanced cancers. Measured with immunoSEQ multiplex PCR; TCRdb has only the in-frame clones, and not every one. The data contain approximately 37,000 clones, roughly four fifths of them singletons. The sample consisted of CD4+ or CD8+ T cells sorted from blood, taken in a trial of the OX40 agonist ivuxolimab. These receptors all come from an adult with an advanced solid tumor such as melanoma, head and neck, liver or kidney cancer.

The count of this clone is one. This chain joins TRBV28 and TRBJ1-1; weak D call: TRBD1 (6 bases). Germline V CDR1 and CDR2: MDHEN, SYDVKM. The CDR3 extends over 15 amino acids. Trimming removed 4 bases at V and 3 bases at J, with 15 bases between. CDR3 loop: CASSSLPDRYTEAFF. The CDR3 DNA reads TGTGCCAGCAGTTCCTTACCGGACAGATACACTGAAGCTTTCTTT.

The V and J genes are TRBV7-6 and TRBJ1-5; D gene uncertain. V shed 5 bases and J shed 3 bases, with 8 bases lying between them. This CDR3 is 13 amino acids long. Germline V gives CDR1 SGHVS, CDR2 FNYEAQ. The CDR3 DNA reads TGTGCCAGCAGCCTAGGGTACAATCAGCCCCAGCATTTT. This codes for CASSLGYNQPQHF.

This clone has just one count. The chain employs TRBV7-3 and TRBJ1-1, with D tentatively TRBD1 (5 bases). The ends were cut back, 2 bases at V and 5 bases at J, with 9 bases in the middle. This CDR3 has 13 residues. The germline CDR1 and CDR2 sequences are SGHTA and FQGTGA. The CDR3 protein is CASSLGGLTEAFF. The CDR3, as DNA: TGTGCCAGCAGCTTAGGGGGATTGACTGAAGCTTTCTTT.

This chain joins TRBV28 and TRBJ1-2; D not resolved. V lost 5 bases to trimming and J lost 2 bases, with 15 bases between them. The CDR3 contains 15 residues. Germline CDR1 MDHEN, CDR2 SYDVKM. The CDR3 DNA reads as TGTGCCAGCAGTCCAGGTAACCCAAGGAACTATGGCTACACCTTC. Translation: CASSPGNPRNYGYTF.

This clone has a single count. The gene calls are TRBV6-1 and TRBJ2-1, with 10 bases matching TRBD2. The CDR3 runs to 16 residues. J gave up 4 bases and V 4 bases, and 7 bases lay outside the gene matches. Germline V gene sequence: CDR1 MNHNS, CDR2 SASEGT. CDR3 DNA: TGTGCCAGCAGTGCAGGCGGACTAGCGGTGTACAATGAGCAGTTCTTC. Protein: CASSAGGLAVYNEQFF.

The gene calls are TRBV27 and TRBJ1-4; weak D call: TRBD1 (6 bases). CDR1 and CDR2 from the germline V gene are MNHEY and SMNVEV (reference sequence). Between the trimmed V and J ends, which lost 5 bases and 7 bases, there was a span of 17 bases. This CDR3 has 15 amino acids. The CDR3 DNA reads as TGTGCCAGCAGTCCGCTACCCGGACAGCGTGAAAAACTGTTTTTT. It specifies CASSPLPGQREKLFF.

This clone is deemed medium-sized. This chain connects TRBV7-2 to TRBJ1-6, with TRBD1 as a possible D gene (5 bases). Germline CDR1 reads SGHTA; CDR2 reads FQGNSA. CDR3 size: 14 residues. Trimming took off 5 bases at V and 7 bases at J, with 12 bases between the two ends. CDR3 residues: CASSPPQGNSPLHF. The CDR3 DNA sequence: TGTGCCAGCAGCCCCCCCCAGGGCAATTCACCCCTCCACTTT. Filled out from reference TRBV7-2 and TRBJ1-6, the complete variable domain reads GAGVSQSPSNKVTEKGKDVELRCDPISGHTALYWYRQSLGQGLEFLIYFQGNSAPDKSGLPSDRFSAERTGGSVSTLTIQRTQQEDSAVYLCASSPPQGNSPLHFGNGTRLTVT.

This clone was picked up a small number of times. The chain has TRBV27 and TRBJ2-1, with unresolved D. Trimming cost V 3 bases and J 5 bases, with 17 bases left between them. The CDR3 is 16 amino acids. From germline, CDR1 is MNHEY and CDR2 SMNVEV (reference sequence). CDR3: CASSLERELSHNEQFF. CDR3 in DNA: TGTGCCAGCAGTTTGGAACGTGAGCTGAGCCACAATGAGCAGTTCTTC.

V is TRBV7-3 and J is TRBJ1-6; 8 positions match TRBD1. The V and J ends lost 2 bases and 8 bases, in that order; junction bases with no gene match: 17. Germline V gene data show CDR1 as SGHTA and CDR2 as FQGTGA. This CDR3 is 19 amino acids long. CDR3 region: CASSLWMRRTGRFDSPLHF. DNA of the CDR3: TGTGCCAGCAGCTTATGGATGAGGAGGACAGGGAGGTTCGATTCACCCCTCCACTTT.

The gene calls are TRBV4-1 and TRBJ2-7, with 10 bases fitting TRBD2. The CDR3 is 16 residues long. Germline lookup yields CDR1 MGHRA and CDR2 YSYEKL. The V gene end was trimmed by 4 bases and the J gene end by 3 bases; junction bases not matched to a gene: 9. The CDR3, as DNA: TGCGCCAGCAGCCCCGGACTAGCGGCAGAATACTACGAGCAGTACTTC. Translated: CASSPGLAAEYYEQYF.

The chain carries TRBV28 and TRBJ1-4; D remains unclear. The CDR3 runs to 15 residues. V was pared by 5 bases and J by 8 bases, with 18 bases between. Germline loops: CDR1 MDHEN, CDR2 SYDVKM. The CDR3, as DNA: TGTGCCAGCAGTCCTCACACCTCCCGTGGGGAAAAACTGTTTTTT. It codes for CASSPHTSRGEKLFF.

This clone was detected only once. The chain has TRBV6-5 and TRBJ2-2; 7 bases agree with TRBD2. Germline trimming cut 7 bases from V and 6 bases from J; bases unmatched to any gene: 11. Germline lookup yields CDR1 MNHEY and CDR2 SVGAGI. The CDR3 runs to 15 residues. In nucleotides, the CDR3 is TGTGCCAGCACCCTGACTAGCTATAAGGCCGGGGAGCTGTTTTTT. Translation gives CASTLTSYKAGELFF.

This chain joins TRBV9 and TRBJ1-1; a possible D gene is TRBD1 (6 bases). In germline, CDR1 is SGDLS, CDR2 YYNGEE. The CDR3 length is 13 residues. Deletions cut 4 bases from V and 4 bases from J, with 11 bases between. This CDR3 is CASSRGGSTEAFF. The CDR3, as DNA: TGTGCCAGCAGCCGAGGGGGAAGCACTGAAGCTTTCTTT. The whole variable domain, filled in from reference TRBV9 and TRBJ1-1, reads DSGVTQTPKHLITATGQRVTLRCSPRSGDLSVYWYQQSLDQGLQFLIQYYNGEERAKGNILERFSAQQFPDLHSELNLSSLELGDSALYFCASSRGGSTEAFFGQGTRLTVV.

The chain couples TRBV4-1 to TRBJ2-7; D possibly corresponds to TRBD2 (5 bases). Looked up from germline, CDR1 is MGHRA and CDR2 is YSYEKL. V lost 3 bases, J lost 5 bases, and 11 bases lay in between. The CDR3 length is 13 residues. CDR3: CASSHYPGDEQYF. The CDR3 coding sequence is TGCGCCAGCAGCCATTATCCCGGGGACGAGCAGTACTTC.

The chain couples TRBV7-2 to TRBJ2-7; D unresolved. This CDR3 region has 15 residues. Trimming removed 5 bases at V and 2 bases at J, with 16 bases between. CDR1 SGHTA and CDR2 FQGNSA come from the germline V gene. The CDR3 bases are TGTGCCAGCAGCCCGTCCCTAGGGTCGGCCTACGAGCAGTACTTC. This sequence encodes CASSPSLGSAYEQYF.

The V and J genes are TRBV28 and TRBJ1-6, with D hard to call. CDR3 length equals 17 residues. The V and J ends lost 6 bases and 0 bases respectively, with 15 bases between them. The V gene's germline CDR1 is MDHEN and CDR2 SYDVKM. CDR3 residues: CASRTQRPSSYNSPLHF. Written as DNA, the CDR3 is TGTGCCAGCAGAACACAGAGACCGAGCTCCTATAATTCACCCCTCCACTTT.

This chain joins TRBV4-1 and TRBJ2-5; TRBD2 might be the D (5 bases). CDR1 MGHRA and CDR2 YSYEKL come from the germline V gene. The germline V and J ends were trimmed by 2 bases and 5 bases, with 15 bases remaining between them. This CDR3 is built from 15 residues. CDR3 loop: CASSQSRIPGETQYF. The DNA for the CDR3 is TGCGCCAGCAGCCAATCGAGGATCCCGGGGGAGACCCAGTACTTC.

The CDR3 loop is CASRHLESEGGELFF. The DNA of the CDR3 is TGTGCCAGCAGGCACCTAGAAAGCGAGGGCGGGGAGCTGTTTTTT. The J gene is TRBJ2-2, the V gene TRBV6-1, with D maybe TRBD2 (5 bases). Germline V gives CDR1 MNHNS, CDR2 SASEGT. V lost 6 bases to trimming and J lost 7 bases, with 18 bases between them. The CDR3 has 15 residues.

V usage is TRBV11-1 and J usage is TRBJ2-3, with 10 bases identical to TRBD2. V was clipped by 4 bases and J by 2 bases; unmatched bases: 3. The germline V gene encodes CDR1 SGHAT and CDR2 FQDESV (reference sequence). This CDR3 comprises 15 residues. In nucleotides, the CDR3 is TGTGCCAGCAGCTGGACTAGCGGTAACACAGATACGCAGTATTTT. Translation gives CASSWTSGNTDTQYF.

The gene calls are TRBV28 and TRBJ2-1; 9 bases are a match to TRBD1. CDR1 and CDR2 (germline): MDHEN, SYDVKM. The CDR3 is made up of 16 amino acids. With V trimmed by 3 bases and J by 5 bases, 8 bases remained unmatched. The CDR3 nucleotides read TGTGCCAGCAGTTTCATAGGGACAGGGAAAAACAATGAGCAGTTCTTC. Protein: CASSFIGTGKNNEQFF.

This clone turned up a few times. CDR3 amino acids: CARRGYTDTQYF. The CDR3 nucleotides read TGTGCCAGAAGGGGTTACACAGATACGCAGTATTTT. This chain uses TRBV9 with TRBJ2-3; D is possibly TRBD1 (5 bases). Germline assignment: CDR1 SGDLS and CDR2 YYNGEE. The CDR3 is 12 amino acids. The ends were cut back, 8 bases at V and 2 bases at J, with 9 bases in the middle.

V is TRBV7-9 and J is TRBJ1-2; D remains unclear. Trimming pared 5 bases from V and 8 bases from J, leaving 15 bases between. Per the germline V gene, CDR1 is SEHNR and CDR2 is FQNEAQ (reference sequence). The CDR3 sequence is 13 residues long. The CDR3 DNA sequence: TGTGCCAGCAGCCCTTCTAACTCTGACGGCTACACCTTC. Amino acid sequence: CASSPSNSDGYTF.

This chain uses TRBV15 with TRBJ2-2, with TRBD2 matching over 10 bases. This CDR3 region has 15 residues. Germline V gene sequence: CDR1 LNHNV, CDR2 YYDKDF (reference sequence). Trimming removed 9 bases from V and 4 bases from J; junction bases left unmatched: 8. The CDR3 bases are TGTGCCACAAGACCTAGCGGGGGTTTCACCGGGGAGCTGTTTTTT. Protein: CATRPSGGFTGELFF.

The gene calls are TRBV7-2 and TRBJ1-2; D is undetermined. Trimming took 1 base from V and 7 from J, leaving 7 bases between them. CDR1 and CDR2 from the germline V gene are SGHTA and FQGNSA. The CDR3 is made up of 12 amino acids. The CDR3 here is CASSLDQIGYTF. The CDR3, as DNA: TGTGCCAGCAGCTTAGACCAGATTGGCTACACCTTC. Supplemented by reference TRBV7-2 and TRBJ1-2, the full variable domain reads GAGVSQSPSNKVTEKGKDVELRCDPISGHTALYWYRQSLGQGLEFLIYFQGNSAPDKSGLPSDRFSAERTGGSVSTLTIQRTQQEDSAVYLCASSLDQIGYTFGSGTRLTVV.

Of note for this clone: The sample has other DNA sequences that encode this CDR3 too. The chain uses TRBV28 and TRBJ2-1, with 11 bases identical to TRBD2. The CDR3 sequence is 15 residues long. Germline V lookup: CDR1 MDHEN, CDR2 SYDVKM. The ends lost 6 bases at V and 3 bases at J; junction bases unmatched: 4. CDR3 sequence: CASRPLAGGYNEQFF. The CDR3 DNA follows: TGTGCCAGCAGACCCCTAGCGGGGGGCTACAATGAGCAGTTCTTC.

The gene calls are TRBV4-3 and TRBJ1-1; D gene ambiguous. The CDR3 contains 16 residues. Trimming took 0 bases from V and 0 from J, leaving 11 bases between them. Germline V gene sequence: CDR1 LGHNA, CDR2 YSLEER. The CDR3 sequence is CASSQDRARLNTEAFF. DNA for the CDR3: TGCGCCAGCAGCCAAGATCGGGCCAGACTGAACACTGAAGCTTTCTTT.

This clone is medium-sized in the sample. The chain links TRBV7-8 to TRBJ2-7; maybe TRBD1 (5 bases). The V gene lost 5 bases and the J gene lost 1 base, with 15 bases spanning the gap. The CDR3 extends over 15 amino acids. Germline V gene data show CDR1 as SGHVS and CDR2 as FQNEAQ. The CDR3, as DNA: TGTGCCAGCAGCCCGCACCAGGGCCCATCCTACGAGCAGTACTTC. Translated, it gives CASSPHQGPSYEQYF.